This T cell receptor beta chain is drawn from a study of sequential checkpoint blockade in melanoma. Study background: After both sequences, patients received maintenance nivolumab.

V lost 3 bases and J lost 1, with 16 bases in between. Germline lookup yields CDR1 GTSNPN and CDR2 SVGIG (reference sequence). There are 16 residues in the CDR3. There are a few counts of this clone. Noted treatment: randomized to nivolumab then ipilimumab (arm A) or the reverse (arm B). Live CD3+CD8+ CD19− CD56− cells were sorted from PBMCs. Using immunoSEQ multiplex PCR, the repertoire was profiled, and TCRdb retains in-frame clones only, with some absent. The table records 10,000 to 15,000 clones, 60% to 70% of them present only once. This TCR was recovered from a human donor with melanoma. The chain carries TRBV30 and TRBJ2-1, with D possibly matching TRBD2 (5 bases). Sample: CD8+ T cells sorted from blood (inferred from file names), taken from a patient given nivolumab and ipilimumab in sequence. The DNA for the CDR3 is TGTGCCTGGAGCAAGAGTAGCGTTACTTCCTACAATGAGCAGTTCTTC. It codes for CAWSKSSVTSYNEQFF.